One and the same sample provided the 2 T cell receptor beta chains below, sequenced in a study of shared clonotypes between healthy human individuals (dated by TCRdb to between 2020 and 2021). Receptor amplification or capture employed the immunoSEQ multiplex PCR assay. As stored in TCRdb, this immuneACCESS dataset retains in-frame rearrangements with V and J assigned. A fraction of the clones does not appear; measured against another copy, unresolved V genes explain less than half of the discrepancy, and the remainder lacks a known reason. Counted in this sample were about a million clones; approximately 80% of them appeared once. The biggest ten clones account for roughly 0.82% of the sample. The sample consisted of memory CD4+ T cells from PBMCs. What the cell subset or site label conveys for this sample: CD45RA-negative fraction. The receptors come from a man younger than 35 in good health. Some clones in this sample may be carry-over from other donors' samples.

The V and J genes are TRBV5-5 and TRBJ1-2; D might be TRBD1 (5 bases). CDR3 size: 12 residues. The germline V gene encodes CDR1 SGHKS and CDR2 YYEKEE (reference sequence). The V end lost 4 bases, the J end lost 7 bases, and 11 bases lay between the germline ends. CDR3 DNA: TGTGCCAGCAGCCCCTTCAGGGTTGGCTACACCTTC. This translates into CASSPFRVGYTF.

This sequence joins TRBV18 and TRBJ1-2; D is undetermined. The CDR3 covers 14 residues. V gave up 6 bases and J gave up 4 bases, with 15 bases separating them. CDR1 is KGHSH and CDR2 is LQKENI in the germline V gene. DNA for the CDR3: TGTGCCAGCTCTCTAGGTTCCGTGGGCTATGGCTACACCTTC. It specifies CASSLGSVGYGYTF. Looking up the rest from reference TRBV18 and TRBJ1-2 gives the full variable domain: NAGVMQNPRHLVRRRGQEARLRCSPMKGHSHVYWYRQLPEEGLKFMVYLQKENIIDESGMPKERFSAEFPKEGPSILRIQQVVRGDSAAYFCASSLGSVGYGYTFGSGTRLTVV.